The next 2 T cell receptor beta chains were all read from a single sample in a study of T cells in women clearing cervical HPV infection. TCRdb keeps only in-frame clones here, not all; method: immunoSEQ multiplex PCR. Its table lists 45,000 to 50,000 clones. Sequenced material: blood buffy coat. Receptors were obtained from a woman aged 18 to 75 with a cervical HPV16 infection that either progressed to CIN3+ or cleared (not recorded which).

Regarding this clone: Read coverage stops 3 residues before the CDR3 terminus; the germline J gene supplies the remainder. The gene calls are TRBV10-3 and TRBJ2-3; D gene uncertain. Germline-derived CDR1 and CDR2 are ENHRY and SYGVKD. The V gene lost 7 bases and the J gene lost 4 bases, with 9 bases spanning the gap. This CDR3 has 12 amino acids. The CDR3: CAIKGVPDTQYF. The part of the CDR3 DNA that was read is TGTGCCATCAAGGGTGTTCCAGATACG.

The sequenced CDR3 bases are TGCAGTGCTAGAGATCTTAGGGTCAGCTCCTACAATGAG. Translated: CSARDLRVSSYNE. In full, the CDR3 reads CSARDLRVSSYNEQFF. The chain employs TRBV20-1 and TRBJ2-1; D gene unclear. The CDR3 end falls 3 residues outside the read, so it is completed with the germline J gene. The CDR3 consists of 16 residues. Germline CDR1 and CDR2: DFQATT and SNEGSKA (reference sequence). Trimming removed 0 bases from V and 0 bases from J, with 12 bases in between.